What follows are 28 T cell receptor beta chains derived from one specimen sequenced in a study of human T cells and chemical hapten exposure. Time point defined: pre-sensitization, week 0. Treatment reported: therapeutic diphenylcyclopropenone sensitization with weekly scalp DPC. Via MiXCR, TCRdb re-called the RACE reads, giving one row per CDR3 protein. Of 89,000 or so distinct CDR3 sequences in the sample, roughly 8.5% were seen once. Sequences were derived from whole blood, sampled in connection with sensitization to the hapten diphenylcyclopropenone (DPC). These receptors all come from a man aged 35-49 years with alopecia areata. Some clones in this sample may be carry-over from other donors' samples.

This clonotype was seen ten or more times. The chain couples TRBV14 to TRBJ1-4; D gene uncertain. Germline V gene sequence: CDR1 SGHDN, CDR2 FVKESK. V was pared by 4 bases and J by 8 bases, with 11 bases between. The CDR3 sequence is 13 residues long. Here the CDR3 DNA reads TGTGCCAGCAGCCCGGGTTTGGGCGAAAAACTGTTTTTT. It is translated as CASSPGLGEKLFF.

This clonotype was seen at least ten times. This sequence joins TRBV29-1 and TRBJ2-7, with D maybe TRBD2 (5 bases). The germline V gene encodes CDR1 SQVTM and CDR2 ANQGSEA. The CDR3 is made up of 13 amino acids. Trimming stripped 7 bases from V and 4 bases from J, with 17 bases between. The CDR3 region is CSGGEGRSYEQYF. The CDR3 DNA reads TGCAGCGGTGGAGAGGGAAGATCTTACGAGCAGTACTTC.

This clonotype was recorded at least ten times. This chain uses TRBV11-2 with TRBJ2-3, with D perhaps assigned TRBD1 or TRBD2 (6 bases each). V was cut by 2 bases and J by 0 bases, with 12 bases left in between. The CDR3 loop spans 16 amino acids. In germline, CDR1 is SGHAT, CDR2 FQNNGV. In nucleotides, the CDR3 is TGTGCCAGCAGCTTACAACGGGGGCGAAGCACAGATACGCAGTATTTT. Residues: CASSLQRGRSTDTQYF.

The rearrangement uses TRBV10-3 and TRBJ2-3; no firm D call. V lost 11 bases and J 6 bases, leaving 27 bases between the germline ends. In germline, CDR1 is ENHRY, CDR2 SYGVKD. The CDR3 runs to 16 residues. The DNA for the CDR3 is TGTGCCTCCCGAGGAACCATCCTGGGCGTGGTTGATACGCAGTATTTT. Its translation is CASRGTILGVVDTQYF.

This chain connects TRBV5-6 to TRBJ2-7, with 7 bases identical to TRBD1. J was trimmed by 6 bases and V by 4 bases; bases with no gene match: 10. The CDR3 is 14 residues long. From germline, CDR1 is SGHDT and CDR2 YYEEEE. CDR3 residues: CASSRGGDSREQYV. Written as DNA, the CDR3 is TGTGCCAGCAGCCGGGGTGGGGACAGTCGCGAGCAGTACGTC.

The chain has TRBV28 and TRBJ2-5, with D tentatively TRBD2 (5 bases). Germline CDR1 MDHEN, CDR2 SYDVKM. This CDR3 contains 13 residues. Trimming removed 6 bases from V and 5 bases from J, with 13 bases in between. Written as DNA, the CDR3 is TGTGCCAGCAGCCTACTAGTGTTTGAGACCCAGTACTTC. It translates to CASSLLVFETQYF.

The chain uses TRBV7-9 and TRBJ2-3, with D perhaps matching TRBD1 or TRBD2 (5 bases each). Germline assignment: CDR1 SEHNR and CDR2 FQNEAQ (reference sequence). The CDR3 extends over 16 amino acids. With 4 bases removed from V and 4 bases from J, the gap between germline ends came to 18 bases. The CDR3 DNA sequence: TGTGCCAGCAGCTCGATAAACTGGGGGAAGGCAGATACGCAGTATTTT. This sequence encodes CASSSINWGKADTQYF.

The chain joins TRBV19 to TRBJ2-3; possibly TRBD1 for D (6 bases). The CDR3 covers 14 residues. Germline lookup yields CDR1 LNHDA and CDR2 SQIVND (reference sequence). V lost 3 bases to trimming and J lost 0 bases, with 7 bases between them. The CDR3 protein is CASSMGASTDTQYF. Here the CDR3 DNA reads TGTGCCAGTAGTATGGGGGCTAGCACAGATACGCAGTATTTT.

There are many counts of this clonotype. V usage is TRBV5-4 and J usage is TRBJ2-7; weak D call: TRBD1 (6 bases). CDR1 is SGHNT and CDR2 is YYREEE in the germline V gene (reference sequence). This CDR3 contains 15 residues. The V end was cut by 3 bases, the J end by 4 bases, with 17 bases between. The CDR3 nucleotides are TGTGCCAGCAGCTCTTCACAGGGCGCCATTTACGAGCAGTACTTC. Its translation is CASSSSQGAIYEQYF.

This clonotype appeared many times. The junction does not match germline at one end; this may be a read error. The rearrangement joins TRBV7-7 to TRBJ2-1; 11 bases agree with TRBD2. This CDR3 has 15 residues. Germline CDR1 and CDR2: SSHAT and FNYEAQ (reference sequence). The CDR3 bases are TGTGCTAGCAGCCGCCTAGCGGGAGGCATCAATGAGCAGTTCTTC. Its protein is CASSRLAGGINEQFF.

Many counts were recorded for this clonotype. This chain connects TRBV2 to TRBJ1-2; D unclear. The CDR3 length is 10 residues. The ends were cut back, 8 bases at V and 2 bases at J, with 3 bases in the middle. CDR1 and CDR2 from the germline V gene are SNHLY and FYNNEI. The CDR3 bases are TGTGCCAGCTCCAACTATGGCTACACCTTC. It specifies CASSNYGYTF. Drawing the rest from reference TRBV2 and TRBJ1-2, the complete variable domain is EPEVTQTPSHQVTQMGQEVILRCVPISNHLYFYWYRQILGQKVEFLVSFYNNEISEKSEIFDDQFSVERPDGSNFTLKIRSTKLEDSAMYFCASSNYGYTFGSGTRLTVV.

The chain combines TRBV9 with TRBJ1-1, with D perhaps TRBD1 (6 bases). Trimming pared 4 bases from V and 0 bases from J, leaving 13 bases between. This CDR3 has 15 amino acids. The germline V gene has CDR1 SGDLS and CDR2 YYNGEE. DNA of the CDR3: TGTGCCAGCAGCCCAATGGACAGTATGAACACTGAAGCTTTCTTT. This gives the protein CASSPMDSMNTEAFF.

In this sample, this clonotype turned up a few times. The chain carries TRBV29-1 and TRBJ2-7, with D perhaps TRBD2 (6 bases). The V gene lost 3 bases and the J gene lost 5 bases, with 11 bases spanning the gap. Germline CDR1 and CDR2: SQVTM and ANQGSEA. The CDR3 extends over 12 amino acids. CDR3 in amino acids: CSVDGGNDEQYF. The CDR3 nucleotides read TGCAGCGTTGATGGGGGGAATGACGAGCAGTACTTC.

This clonotype has at least ten counts. The V call is TRBV28, the J call TRBJ1-5; 9 positions match TRBD1. V lost 6 bases to trimming and J lost 5 bases; unmatched junction nucleotides: 5. This CDR3 has 14 residues. Germline-derived CDR1 and CDR2 are MDHEN and SYDVKM. In DNA form, the CDR3 reads TGTGCCAGCAGGGGACAGGGCATAGATCAGCCCCAGCATTTT. Amino acids: CASRGQGIDQPQHF.

This clonotype has only a few counts. The CDR3 DNA reads TGTGCCAGCAGTTACCAGGGATACAATGAGCAGTTCTTC. This sequence encodes CASSYQGYNEQFF. The chain carries TRBV27 and TRBJ2-1; a weak D match, TRBD1 (5 bases). Deletions cut 4 bases from V and 4 bases from J, with 8 bases between. CDR1 and CDR2 from the germline V gene are MNHEY and SMNVEV (reference sequence). The CDR3 sequence is 13 residues long.

With regard to this clonotype: Possible read error: a much larger clone is one base away. This rearrangement joins TRBV18 to TRBJ2-3; 7 positions match TRBD2. CDR3 length equals 14 residues. Trimming cost V 11 bases and J 4 bases; bases outside gene matches: 12. Germline assignment: CDR1 KGHSH and CDR2 LQKENI. CDR3 nucleotide sequence: TGTGCCGGAGCCCGAAGCGGGATCGCAGATACGCAGTATTTT. It encodes CAGARSGIADTQYF.

V is TRBV28 and J is TRBJ1-1; D is ambiguous. V lost 3 bases and J 7 bases, leaving 12 bases between the germline ends. Germline V gene sequence: CDR1 MDHEN, CDR2 SYDVKM. This CDR3 comprises 13 residues. The CDR3: CASSFVLPLEAFF. The CDR3 DNA follows: TGTGCCAGCAGTTTTGTGCTCCCTCTTGAAGCTTTCTTT.

This clonotype was seen only a few times. The J gene is TRBJ2-3, the V gene TRBV9; 8 bases align to TRBD2. The germline V gene has CDR1 SGDLS and CDR2 YYNGEE. J lost 5 bases, V lost 3 bases, and 17 bases had no gene match. The CDR3 length is 18 residues. CDR3 bases: TGTGCCAGCAGCGGAGGCCCTATTGCGGGAGGAGTTGGAGATACGCAGTATTTT. Translated: CASSGGPIAGGVGDTQYF.

This clonotype was seen at least ten times. The CDR3 here is CASSVGASEDTDTQYF. The DNA of the CDR3 is TGTGCCAGCAGCGTAGGGGCTAGCGAGGACACAGATACGCAGTATTTT. The rearrangement joins TRBV9 to TRBJ2-3; D may be TRBD2 (6 bases). The CDR3 length is 16 residues. V lost 0 bases and J lost 2, with 13 bases in between. Germline-derived CDR1 and CDR2 are SGDLS and YYNGEE.

The V gene is TRBV5-4, the J gene TRBJ2-5, with D maybe TRBD2 (6 bases). This CDR3 is built from 16 residues. Germline V gives CDR1 SGHNT, CDR2 YYREEE (reference sequence). V shed 3 bases and J shed 5 bases, with 20 bases lying between them. In DNA form, the CDR3 reads TGTGCCAGCAGCTCGGGGGACCTGGGGAGGAGGGAGACCCAGTACTTC. The encoded protein is CASSSGDLGRRETQYF. The variable domain in full, with the rest retrieved from reference TRBV5-4 and TRBJ2-5, is ETGVTQSPTHLIKTRGQQVTLRCSSQSGHNTVSWYQQALGQGPQFIFQYYREEENGRGNFPPRFSGLQFPNYSSELNVNALELDDSALYLCASSSGDLGRRETQYFGPGTRLLVL.

This clonotype was recorded at least ten times. V usage is TRBV2 and J usage is TRBJ2-7; D unresolved. From germline, CDR1 is SNHLY and CDR2 FYNNEI. The CDR3 spans 14 residues. V lost 0 bases and J lost 7, with 13 bases in between. CDR3 coding DNA: TGTGCCAGCAGTGAAGCTGTGGCGACCGGGGAGCAGTACGTC. This encodes CASSEAVATGEQYV.

The V and J genes are TRBV14 and TRBJ2-1; 7 nucleotides match TRBD2. The CDR3 runs to 17 residues. The V gene's germline CDR1 is SGHDN and CDR2 FVKESK. Trimming removed 4 bases from V and 1 base from J; junction bases left unmatched: 10. Written as DNA, the CDR3 is TGTGCCAGCAGCCGAGTCCGACTAGCTGATTCCTACAATGAGCAGTTCTTC. Protein: CASSRVRLADSYNEQFF.

This clonotype was recorded many times. The chain employs TRBV30 and TRBJ2-3, with D hard to call. Germline CDR1 GTSNPN, CDR2 SVGIG (reference sequence). V was pared by 4 bases and J by 1 base, with 12 bases between. This CDR3 is 14 amino acids long. The CDR3: CAWTQGPGTDTQYF. DNA of the CDR3: TGTGCCTGGACCCAAGGTCCAGGCACAGATACGCAGTATTTT.

This clonotype occurred many times. The chain employs TRBV25-1 and TRBJ2-1; D call uncertain. CDR3 length equals 13 residues. Germline V gene sequence: CDR1 MGHDK, CDR2 SYGVNS. The V gene lost 1 base and the J gene lost 4 bases, with 5 bases spanning the gap. Here the CDR3 DNA reads TGTGCCAGCAGTGAATTGGGTTACAATGAGCAGTTCTTC. Amino acids: CASSELGYNEQFF.

This clonotype came up many times. The chain carries TRBV7-2 and TRBJ2-1; a weak D match, TRBD2 (5 bases). Germline CDR1 and CDR2: SGHTA and FQGNSA. V was clipped by 1 base and J by 7 bases, with 8 bases between them. CDR3 length: 13 residues. Here the CDR3 DNA reads TGTGCCAGCAGCTTAGGGACTTTGAATGAGCAGTTCTTC. Translation gives CASSLGTLNEQFF.

This clonotype was detected only a few times. The CDR3 nucleotides read TGTGCCAGCAGCTCACCCGGGGGGAGCGTATCAGATACGCAGTATTTT. Its protein is CASSSPGGSVSDTQYF. V gene TRBV7-6 combines with J gene TRBJ2-3, with 7 bases that match TRBD2. There are 16 residues in the CDR3. V shed 4 bases and J 4 bases; nucleotides not matched to a gene: 11. Germline V lookup: CDR1 SGHVS, CDR2 FNYEAQ.

This clonotype was recorded at least ten times. The rearrangement uses TRBV3-1 and TRBJ2-1; 9 bases map to TRBD2. V was clipped by 0 bases and J by 3 bases; unmatched bases: 6. The CDR3 contains 17 residues. The germline gives CDR1 LGHDT, CDR2 YNNKEL (reference sequence). The CDR3 DNA follows: TGTGCCAGCAGCCAAGATCAGGGGACTAGCTACTACAATGAGCAGTTCTTC. It is translated as CASSQDQGTSYYNEQFF.

This clonotype was detected ten times or more. The germline gene is not matched at one end of the junction; a read error may be the cause. The chain joins TRBV12-3 or TRBV12-4 to TRBJ1-5; D possibly corresponds to TRBD1 (6 bases). This CDR3 comprises 14 residues. The CDR3 DNA reads as TGTGCCAGCAGAGCCACGGGGGGCAACCAGCCCCAGCATTTT. This gives the protein CASRATGGNQPQHF.